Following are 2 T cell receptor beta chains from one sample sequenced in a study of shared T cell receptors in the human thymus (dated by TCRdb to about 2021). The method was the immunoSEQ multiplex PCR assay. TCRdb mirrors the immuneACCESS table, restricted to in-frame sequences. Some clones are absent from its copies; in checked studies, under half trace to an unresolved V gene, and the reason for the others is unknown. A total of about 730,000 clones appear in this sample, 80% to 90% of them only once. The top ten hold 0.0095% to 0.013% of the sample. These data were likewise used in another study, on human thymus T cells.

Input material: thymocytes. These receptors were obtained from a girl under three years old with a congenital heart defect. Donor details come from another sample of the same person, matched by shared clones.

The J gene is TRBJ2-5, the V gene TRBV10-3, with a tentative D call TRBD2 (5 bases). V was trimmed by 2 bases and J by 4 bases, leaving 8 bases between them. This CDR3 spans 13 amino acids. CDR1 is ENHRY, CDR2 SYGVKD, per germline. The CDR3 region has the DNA TGTGCCATCAGTGAGGCTAGCCCAGAGACCCAGTACTTC. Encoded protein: CAISEASPETQYF.

The CDR3 here is CASSQVAGGPYNEQFF. The CDR3 bases are TGCGCCAGCAGCCAAGTAGCCGGGGGACCGTACAATGAGCAGTTCTTC. The rearrangement links TRBV4-3 to TRBJ2-1; D might be TRBD2 (6 bases). Germline V CDR1 and CDR2: LGHNA, YSLEER. The CDR3 sequence is 16 residues long. Trimming took 1 base from V and 4 from J, leaving 14 bases between them.